Each of the 30 T cell receptor beta chains below was sequenced from the same sample in a study of blood T cell repertoires in COVID-19. TCRdb's copy holds only in-frame clones and misses some; the assay was immunoSEQ multiplex PCR. The data show approximately 50,000 clones, about 81% seen once. Sample: peripheral blood. The receptor source for this set is a man between 60 and 75 years old with COVID-19, enrolled during active disease.

The rearrangement links TRBV7-2 to TRBJ2-7; 14 positions agree with TRBD2. CDR1 and CDR2 from the germline V gene are SGHTA and FQGNSA. The V gene end was trimmed by 4 bases and the J gene end by 5 bases; junction bases not matched to a gene: 10. The CDR3 is 17 residues long. CDR3 in amino acids: CASSYGTSGSVSHEQYF. The CDR3 nucleotides read TGTGCCAGCAGCTATGGGACTAGCGGGAGTGTTTCCCACGAGCAGTACTTC.

The V and J genes are TRBV6-5 and TRBJ2-2, with TRBD2 identical over 7 bases. The CDR3 contains 15 residues. Germline assignment: CDR1 MNHEY and CDR2 SVGAGI. The trim removed 0 bases at V and 7 bases at J, leaving 5 bases unmatched. CDR3 DNA sequence: TGTGCCAGCAGTTACTCGTCCTCGGGAGGCGGGGAGCTGTTTTTT. Translating it yields CASSYSSSGGGELFF.

The count of this clone is one. V usage is TRBV7-3 and J usage is TRBJ2-1; possibly TRBD2 for D (5 bases). CDR1 SGHTA and CDR2 FQGTGA come from the germline V gene. Between the trimmed V and J ends, which lost 1 base and 8 bases, there was a span of 15 bases. The CDR3 length is 15 residues. CDR3 loop: CASSLNGPVGDEQFF. DNA for the CDR3: TGTGCCAGCAGCTTAAATGGACCAGTCGGGGATGAGCAGTTCTTC. Full variable domain (missing parts from reference TRBV7-3 and TRBJ2-1): GAGVSQTPSNKVTEKGKYVELRCDPISGHTALYWYRQSLGQGPEFLIYFQGTGAADDSGLPNDRFFAVRPEGSVSTLKIQRTERGDSAVYLCASSLNGPVGDEQFFGPGTRLTVL.

This clone was observed once. The rearrangement links TRBV18 to TRBJ2-1; 12 bases map to TRBD2. Germline V gene sequence: CDR1 KGHSH, CDR2 LQKENI. This CDR3 has 15 residues. V shed 6 bases, J shed 4 bases, and the junction held 4 bases outside the gene matches. The CDR3 is CASSQTSGGYNEQFF. In DNA, the CDR3 is TGTGCCAGCTCCCAGACTAGCGGGGGTTACAATGAGCAGTTCTTC.

V gene TRBV9 combines with J gene TRBJ1-6; 8 positions agree with TRBD1. V trimming: 1 base; J trimming: 6 bases; junction bases outside the gene matches: 3. The length of the CDR3 is 15 residues. CDR1 is SGDLS and CDR2 is YYNGEE in the germline V gene. CDR3 coding DNA: TGTGCCAGCAGCGTACAAGGACAGGGTAATTCACCCCTCCACTTT. Residues: CASSVQGQGNSPLHF.

This chain's CDR3 is CASSTPGIEQFF. The CDR3 DNA reads TGTGCCAGTAGTACTCCCGGGATTGAGCAGTTCTTC. This rearrangement joins TRBV19 to TRBJ2-1; D might be TRBD2 (5 bases). The CDR3 consists of 12 residues. The germline V gene encodes CDR1 LNHDA and CDR2 SQIVND (reference sequence). Trimming pared 4 bases from V and 9 bases from J, leaving 10 bases between.

The genes are TRBV7-3 and TRBJ2-1; 9 bases align to TRBD2. Germline loops: CDR1 SGHTA, CDR2 FQGTGA. V gave up 5 bases and J gave up 7 bases; unmatched junction bases: 6. This CDR3 has 14 residues. The CDR3 region is CASSLAGLANEQFF. The DNA for the CDR3 is TGTGCCAGCAGCCTAGCCGGACTAGCGAATGAGCAGTTCTTC.

This chain connects TRBV19 to TRBJ2-7; TRBD1 matches at 9 bases. The CDR3 has 21 residues. The junction had 23 bases not matched to a gene; V was cut back by 4 bases and J by 1 base. Germline V lookup: CDR1 LNHDA, CDR2 SQIVND (reference sequence). In DNA, the CDR3 is TGTGCCAGTAGTAACCGGGACAGGGAGTTTTTGTACTCAGTTCCTTCCTACGAGCAGTACTTC. This encodes CASSNRDREFLYSVPSYEQYF.

The chain uses TRBV4-1 and TRBJ1-6; 11 nucleotides align to TRBD1. Germline lookup yields CDR1 MGHRA and CDR2 YSYEKL. V was clipped by 1 base and J by 10 bases; unmatched bases: 6. The CDR3 is 16 residues long. CDR3 protein: CASSQGRTGGNSPLHF. In nucleotides, the CDR3 is TGCGCCAGCAGCCAAGGAAGGACAGGGGGCAACTCACCCCTCCACTTT.

The chain couples TRBV6-2 or TRBV6-3 to TRBJ1-1; D is uncertain. The V end lost 5 bases, the J end lost 2 bases, and 15 bases lay between the germline ends. Germline V gene lookup returns CDR1 MNHEY and CDR2 SVGEGT. The CDR3 is made up of 15 amino acids. The CDR3 protein is CASSDPRGYNTEAFF. For the CDR3, the DNA is TGTGCCAGCAGTGACCCCCGCGGCTACAACACTGAAGCTTTCTTT.

In its sample, this clone was seen a few times. The rearrangement uses TRBV12-3 or TRBV12-4 and TRBJ1-2, with D tentatively TRBD1 (5 bases). V was cut by 4 bases and J by 7 bases, with 13 bases left in between. This CDR3 contains 13 residues. The DNA for the CDR3 is TGTGCCAGCAGTTGGTATAGGCAGGGTGGCTACACCTTC. Amino acids: CASSWYRQGGYTF.

This clone was counted only a few times. The chain carries TRBV5-6 and TRBJ2-5; the D gene is possibly TRBD2 (6 bases). The germline gives CDR1 SGHDT, CDR2 YYEEEE. The CDR3 is made up of 16 amino acids. V lost 1 base and J 2 bases, leaving 15 bases between the germline ends. The CDR3, as DNA: TGTGCCAGCAGCTTGCGGGGAGGAGTGATTCAAGAGACCCAGTACTTC. Translated: CASSLRGGVIQETQYF.

The chain couples TRBV12-3 or TRBV12-4 to TRBJ2-5; D possibly corresponds to TRBD1 (6 bases). V dropped 8 bases and J dropped 2 bases, with 12 bases sitting between them. The CDR3 runs to 13 residues. The CDR3 protein is CASGTGTQETQYF. CDR3 DNA sequence: TGTGCCAGCGGAACAGGGACACAAGAGACCCAGTACTTC.

The chain has TRBV5-1 and TRBJ2-7, with D perhaps TRBD2 (6 bases). Trimming cost V 1 base and J 1 base, with 15 bases left between them. CDR3 length: 16 residues. CDR1 SGHRS and CDR2 YFSETQ come from the germline V gene. The CDR3 here is CASSLKTGVASYEQYF. CDR3 nucleotide sequence: TGCGCCAGCAGCTTGAAAACGGGGGTAGCATCCTACGAGCAGTACTTC.

The CDR3 loop reads CASSQVTGSTGELFF. In DNA form, the CDR3 reads TGCGCCAGCAGCCAAGTGACAGGTAGCACCGGGGAGCTGTTTTTT. The rearrangement uses TRBV4-3 and TRBJ2-2; a weak D match, TRBD1 (6 bases). This CDR3 is 15 amino acids long. CDR1 and CDR2 from the germline V gene are LGHNA and YSLEER. With 1 base removed from V and 4 bases from J, the gap between germline ends came to 10 bases.

This chain joins TRBV10-3 and TRBJ1-1, with D maybe TRBD1 (6 bases). The CDR3 extends over 12 amino acids. The germline CDR1 and CDR2 sequences are ENHRY and SYGVKD. V was trimmed by 6 bases and J by 4 bases, leaving 9 bases between them. CDR3 sequence: CAIRGGGTEAFF. Written as DNA, the CDR3 is TGTGCCATCAGAGGGGGGGGCACTGAAGCTTTCTTT.

The chain is built from TRBV7-2 and TRBJ2-3, with TRBD2 matching over 7 bases. The germline gives CDR1 SGHTA, CDR2 FQGNSA. The CDR3 has 14 amino acids. With 1 base clipped from V and 5 bases from J, the junction kept 3 bases outside the gene matches. Written as DNA, the CDR3 is TGTGCCAGCAGCTTAGGCGGGAGTAAAGATACGCAGTATTTT. It is translated as CASSLGGSKDTQYF.

The chain combines TRBV11-2 with TRBJ1-5; the D is unclear. Germline assignment: CDR1 SGHAT and CDR2 FQNNGV. The V gene lost 1 base and the J gene lost 7 bases, with 8 bases spanning the gap. The CDR3 runs 13 residues. The CDR3 nucleotides read TGTGCCAGCAGCTTAGGGTCAGTCCAGCCCCAGCATTTT. This codes for CASSLGSVQPQHF.

This rearrangement joins TRBV7-2 to TRBJ1-5; 7 positions match TRBD1. The CDR3 runs 15 residues. After removal of 5 bases from V and 2 bases from J, the junction contained 6 bases not matched to a gene. Germline lookup yields CDR1 SGHTA and CDR2 FQGNSA. This chain's CDR3 is CASSPGQARNQPQHF. The CDR3 nucleotides are TGTGCCAGCAGCCCTGGACAGGCCCGCAATCAGCCCCAGCATTTT. The complete variable domain, with remaining parts taken from reference TRBV7-2 and TRBJ1-5, reads GAGVSQSPSNKVTEKGKDVELRCDPISGHTALYWYRQSLGQGLEFLIYFQGNSAPDKSGLPSDRFSAERTGGSVSTLTIQRTQQEDSAVYLCASSPGQARNQPQHFGDGTRLSIL.

This clone has only a few counts. The V and J genes are TRBV25-1 and TRBJ1-2; D is possibly TRBD1 (5 bases). Germline values: CDR1 MGHDK, CDR2 SYGVNS. V lost 0 bases to trimming and J lost 10 bases, with 9 bases between them. There are 12 residues in the CDR3. The CDR3 here is CASSEYWDYYTF. In nucleotides, the CDR3 is TGTGCCAGCAGTGAATATTGGGACTACTACACCTTC.

The chain couples TRBV24-1 to TRBJ2-7, with TRBD1 matching 8 bases. J gave up 7 bases and V 7 bases, and 5 bases lay outside the gene matches. Germline-derived CDR1 and CDR2 are KGHDR and SFDVKD. The CDR3 length is 12 residues. This CDR3 reads CATSVGQGEQYF. In nucleotides, the CDR3 is TGTGCCACCAGCGTCGGACAGGGAGAGCAGTACTTC.

This clone was counted between two and nine times. The rearrangement joins TRBV14 to TRBJ2-5, with D perhaps matching TRBD1 (6 bases). The length of the CDR3 is 15 residues. Germline CDR1 SGHDN, CDR2 FVKESK. Trimming removed 4 bases at V and 5 bases at J, with 17 bases between. Here the CDR3 reads CASSRLQGSPETQYF. Here the CDR3 DNA reads TGTGCCAGCAGCCGACTGCAGGGGAGTCCGGAGACCCAGTACTTC.

This clone appeared a few times. The chain joins TRBV25-1 to TRBJ1-1; possibly TRBD1 for D (5 bases). CDR1 is MGHDK, CDR2 SYGVNS, per germline. V was cut by 1 base and J by 5 bases, with 14 bases left in between. This CDR3 is built from 15 residues. In DNA form, the CDR3 reads TGTGCCAGCAGTGAATCTTCCCCAGGGTGGACTGAAGCTTTCTTT. Its protein is CASSESSPGWTEAFF.

The chain is built from TRBV19 and TRBJ1-3, with D uncertain. V shed 4 bases and J shed 0 bases, with 4 bases lying between them. CDR1 and CDR2 from the germline V gene are LNHDA and SQIVND (reference sequence). This CDR3 has 13 amino acids. CDR3 loop: CASSSSSGNTIYF. CDR3 nucleotide sequence: TGTGCCAGTAGTAGTAGCTCTGGAAACACCATATATTTT.

The chain links TRBV7-3 to TRBJ2-2, with a weak D call TRBD2 (6 bases). This CDR3 is built from 12 residues. The V end was cut by 7 bases, the J end by 5 bases, with 8 bases between. Germline CDR1 and CDR2: SGHTA and FQGTGA. The CDR3 DNA is TGTGCCAGCACCGGGGGAACCGGGGAGCTGTTTTTT. This translates into CASTGGTGELFF. The entire variable domain, with the rest obtained from reference TRBV7-3 and TRBJ2-2, is as follows: GAGVSQTPSNKVTEKGKYVELRCDPISGHTALYWYRQSLGQGPEFLIYFQGTGAADDSGLPNDRFFAVRPEGSVSTLKIQRTERGDSAVYLCASTGGTGELFFGEGSRLTVL.

The CDR3 nucleotides read TGCGCCAGCAGCTCGGACAGGCCGAGCTCCTATAATTCACCCCTCCACTTT. This gives the protein CASSSDRPSSYNSPLHF. This chain connects TRBV5-1 to TRBJ1-6, with 7 positions matching TRBD1. CDR1 and CDR2 from the germline V gene are SGHRS and YFSETQ. The CDR3 has 17 residues. After removal of 3 bases from V and 0 bases from J, the junction contained 6 bases not matched to a gene.

V usage is TRBV6-2 or TRBV6-3 and J usage is TRBJ2-3, with no clear D. CDR3 length: 11 amino acids. V lost 5 bases to trimming and J lost 6 bases, with 6 bases between them. Germline V gene lookup returns CDR1 MNHEY and CDR2 SVGEGT. The CDR3 sequence is CASSLTDTQYF. The CDR3 nucleotides read TGTGCCAGCAGTCTAACTGATACGCAGTATTTT.

The gene calls are TRBV21-1 and TRBJ2-5; the table's D call, TRBD2, was not checked against the DNA. TRBV21-1 is given as a pseudogene. The CDR3 loop spans 15 amino acids. CDR3 bases: TGTGCCAGCAGCAGAACGCCCGGGGTTCAAGAGACCCAGTACTTC. Translated: CASSRTPGVQETQYF.

The rearrangement uses TRBV2 and TRBJ2-1; a weak D match, TRBD2 (5 bases). The CDR3 sequence is 15 residues long. Trimming shortened V by 2 bases and J by 6 bases, and 14 bases separated the two germline ends. The germline V gene encodes CDR1 SNHLY and CDR2 FYNNEI. In nucleotides, the CDR3 is TGTGCCAGCAGTGAACGGGAAATTTCTAGCAATGAGCAGTTCTTC. Translation gives CASSEREISSNEQFF.

The V call is TRBV27, the J call TRBJ1-5, with D unresolved. The germline V gene encodes CDR1 MNHEY and CDR2 SMNVEV (reference sequence). Trimming took 2 bases from V and 3 from J, leaving 5 bases between them. The CDR3 length is 13 residues. CDR3 amino acids: CASSLGLNQPQHF. The CDR3 bases are TGTGCCAGCAGTTTAGGGCTCAATCAGCCCCAGCATTTT.